This T cell receptor beta chain was profiled in a study of monozygotic twins with inflammatory bowel disease (dated by TCRdb to the late 2010s). The study in broad terms: In total, about 30 monozygotic twin pairs made up the full study: 19 Danish pairs, all IBD-discordant, plus nine German pairs, of which four were IBD-concordant and five were IBD-discordant. Each individual had, on average, about 151 000 unique TCRalpha sequences and 181 000 unique TCRbeta sequences available for analysis. Disease-associated traits were sought mainly through comparisons between IBD patients and their genetically identical healthy co-twins within discordant pairs.

The germline V gene (reference sequence) supplies CDR1 LGHDT and CDR2 YNNKEL. The CDR3 holds 17 amino acids from the cysteine to the phenylalanine. No DNA is listed. Overall results and qualifications from the work: Distinction between different T cell subtypes could not be achieved in the analysis. Fewer clonotypes were shared with other individuals by IBD patients than by healthy twins, most markedly in patients showing signs of disease activity. No single strong signal or clonotype linked to IBD turned up in the results, so the idea that one exists was not supported. Differing immunosuppressive treatments among patients may have added background noise and inter-individual variability to the repertoires. TCRbeta repertoire diversity, by inverse Simpson index, was decreased in IBD patients compared with their healthy co-twins. Repertoire similarity did not differ between concordant and discordant twins, which could be due to limited statistical power.

As for this clonotype: No cognate antigen has been identified for it.

From each donor, an approximately 2.6 ml peripheral blood sample was collected into PAXgene tubes and kept at -80 degrees C. Total RNA was isolated from whole blood with the PAXgene blood miRNA kit on an automated QIAcube, without T cell sorting. Deep TCRalpha and TCRbeta repertoire profiling with unique molecular barcoding was performed on peripheral blood of monozygotic twin pairs concordant or discordant for inflammatory bowel disease. Smoking habits were recorded for all twin pairs, and individuals were classified as current, former or never smokers. Library creation used 5' RACE. Preparation of each TCR library used approximately 3,700 ng of total RNA. For each sample, cDNA synthesis with SMARTScribe reverse transcriptase was split into eight separate reactions. During cDNA synthesis, template switching introduced unique molecular identifiers that contained a 6-nucleotide sample barcode. Two nested PCRs of roughly 16 and 10 cycles amplified the TCRalpha and TCRbeta cDNA, and bead purification followed each PCR. Before amplification, the cDNA was treated with uracil DNA-glycosylase and purified using the QIAquick PCR purification kit. In the second PCR, Illumina TruSeq-compatible adapters and sample-specific barcodes were added. TapeStation and Qubit were used to check library quality and concentration, and around 4.5 ng of each library went into the pool. Pooled libraries were sequenced on an Illumina HiSeq2500 single-index Rapid Run with 2 x 100 bp reads and custom sequencing primers. The study's processing was this. MiGEC version 1.2.6 was used for UMI-based consensus assembly, which corrected PCR and sequencing errors. MiXCR version 2.1.1 was used to carry out V(D)J alignment, clonotype assembly and CDR3 extraction. Gene usage, clonotype sharing and MAIT/NKT TCR abundance were normalised by analysing the top 1000, 10 000 and 20 000 clonotypes per sample. After downsampling to 27 000 UMIs, diversity was calculated as the inverse Simpson index using the vegan R package. Paired Mann-Whitney U tests were applied to discordant twin pairs, with Benjamini-Hochberg correction for multiple testing. TCRdb reprocessed the reads into one record per CDR3 protein sequence, lacking DNA. Here the V and J calls rest on TCRdb's processing, not on the authors' analysis. This sample's listing comprises over 100,000 distinct CDR3 sequences. The ten largest clones represent approximately 13% of the sample.

The origin of this receptor is a human donor with ulcerative colitis or Crohn's disease, or a healthy co-twin of an affected twin (not recorded which). Sequencing used blood. The sequence joins TRBV3-1 to TRBJ2-7; TCRdb proposes TRBD1, but this gene call is untestable without DNA. The CDR3 amino acid sequence is: CASSQASDRVFSYEQYF.